These 3 T cell receptor beta chains were sequenced from one sample in a study of shared clonotypes between healthy human individuals. This table comes from immunoSEQ multiplex PCR, and its TCRdb copy is limited to in-frame clones, with some not included. The table has around 980,000 clones, around 82% seen once. The sequenced sample was memory CD4+ T cells from PBMCs. Subset specified: CD45RA-negative fraction. The receptors here all came from a man younger than 30 in good health. Some clones in this sample may be carry-over from other donors' samples.

The CDR3 DNA sequence: TGTGCCAGCAGCTTTGGGACGGTTGGTTCTGGGGCCAACGTCCTGACTTTC. Residues: CASSFGTVGSGANVLTF. The V and J genes are TRBV9 and TRBJ2-6; tentatively, D is TRBD1 or TRBD2 (5 bases each). This CDR3 spans 17 amino acids. Trimming took off 4 bases at V and 1 base at J, with 15 bases between the two ends. Germline V gene lookup returns CDR1 SGDLS and CDR2 YYNGEE.

J is TRBJ2-5 and V is TRBV30; D perhaps matches TRBD1 (6 bases). The DNA end favors TRBJ2-7, so the J call may be wrong. CDR3 length: 14 amino acids. Germline assignment: CDR1 GTSNPN and CDR2 SVGIG (reference sequence). The CDR3 sequence: CAWSTGTSPYEQYF. The CDR3 DNA follows: TGTGCCTGGTCAACCGGGACATCCCCCTACGAGCAGTACTTC.

The V gene is TRBV30, the J gene TRBJ1-2, with TRBD1 matching 9 bases. The CDR3 covers 14 residues. Germline V CDR1 and CDR2: GTSNPN, SVGIG (reference sequence). Germline trimming cut 2 bases from V and 8 bases from J; bases unmatched to any gene: 9. DNA of the CDR3: TGTGCCTGGAGTTTACAGGGGGCGAGTTCAGGCTACACCTTC. Protein: CAWSLQGASSGYTF.